The entry below gives a single T cell receptor beta chain sequence along with its context. Its antigen is not known. These data are taken from a study of siplizumab effects on memory and regulatory T cells. Study context: Without drug or with siplizumab at around 1 ug/mL, mixed lymphocyte reactions were set up in pairs. General study points: In controls, under 30% of mappable alloreactive CD4+ clones were Treg-derived on average, versus around 69% with siplizumab.

Profiled with immunoSEQ multiplex PCR; TCRdb holds only in-frame clones, not every one. The data show roughly 11,000 clones, with around 45% seen just once and about 39% held by the top ten. Over a period of around six days at 37 degrees C, the mixed lymphocyte reaction cells were cocultured. Germline-derived CDR1 and CDR2 are MNHEY and SMNVEV (reference sequence). The CDR3 loop spans 16 amino acids. The V and J ends lost 0 bases and 1 base respectively, with 11 bases between them. The chain has TRBV27 and TRBJ2-3; D ambiguous. The sample taken for sequencing was CFSE-low (dividing) CD8+ T cells sorted from an allogeneic mixed lymphocyte reaction. The origin of this receptor is a human donor in good health; the cells came from an allogeneic mixed lymphocyte reaction. Some clones in this sample may be carry-over from other donors' samples. CDR3: CASSLSFWGRTDTQYF. In DNA form, the CDR3 reads TGTGCCAGCAGTTTATCGTTTTGGGGTCGCACAGATACGCAGTATTTT.